This TCR beta chain was obtained from a study of T cells after yellow fever vaccination. CDR1 and CDR2 from the germline V gene are DFQATT and SNEGSKA (reference sequence). The V and J ends lost 2 bases and 15 bases respectively, with 17 bases between them. The CDR3 has 12 residues. MiXCR, run by TCRdb on the 5' RACE reads, gives a single entry per CDR3 protein. The table has about 550,000 distinct CDR3 sequences, 15% to 20% seen once. Material: PBMCs, obtained 15 days after the yellow fever booster vaccination. This sequence joins TRBV20-1 and TRBJ2-1, with no clear D. The sequence derives from a man between 25 and 39 years old who received the YFV17D yellow fever vaccine. In nucleotides, the CDR3 is TGCAGTGCTAGAACCGGGCCCCTGCATTGGTTCTTC. Translation: CSARTGPLHWFF.